This entry lists 17 T cell receptor beta chains sequenced from one sample in a study of identical twins. From the 5' RACE reads, TCRdb called clonotypes with MiXCR, one entry per CDR3 protein. Of about 790,000 distinct CDR3 sequences in the sample, 18% were seen once. This same sample was also taken into another study, of T cells expressing NK-cell markers.

Material for sequencing was PBMCs. Receptors originate from a woman between 18 and 30 years old in good health.

This clonotype has just a few counts. The chain recombines TRBV7-9 with TRBJ2-7, with D possibly matching TRBD2 (5 bases). The CDR3 is 13 amino acids. The V and J ends lost 5 bases and 2 bases respectively, with 10 bases between them. Germline V CDR1 and CDR2: SEHNR, FQNEAQ (reference sequence). CDR3 nucleotide sequence: TGTGCCAGCAGCCCTACTAGGGCCTACGAGCAGTACTTC. Translating it yields CASSPTRAYEQYF.

Only a few counts were recorded for this clonotype. V gene TRBV21-1 combines with J gene TRBJ2-5; TRBD1, as called in the table, went unchecked against the DNA. TRBV21-1 corresponds to a pseudogene. The CDR3 has 17 residues. The CDR3 loop is CASSKSAAGRRQETQYF. The CDR3 bases are TGTGCCAGCAGCAAATCCGCGGCAGGGAGGCGCCAAGAGACCCAGTACTTC.

The chain links TRBV7-9 to TRBJ2-3, with 7 nucleotides matching TRBD2. The junction had 4 bases not matched to a gene; V was cut back by 8 bases and J by 2 bases. CDR3 length: 13 residues. Germline CDR1 is SEHNR and CDR2 is FQNEAQ (reference sequence). The CDR3 spells CASVSGTTDTQYF. CDR3 in DNA: TGTGCCAGCGTCAGCGGGACCACAGATACGCAGTATTTT.

The J gene is TRBJ2-3, the V gene TRBV5-1; tentative D call: TRBD2 (5 bases). Trimming took off 2 bases at V and 4 bases at J, with 14 bases between the two ends. CDR3 length: 15 amino acids. CDR1 SGHRS and CDR2 YFSETQ come from the germline V gene. CDR3 sequence: CASSFSPTSADTQYF. CDR3 in DNA: TGCGCCAGCAGCTTCTCCCCTACTAGTGCAGATACGCAGTATTTT.

This clonotype was picked up a small number of times. The chain joins TRBV12-3 or TRBV12-4 to TRBJ2-1; TRBD2 aligns across 8 bases. V shed 6 bases and J 6 bases; nucleotides not matched to a gene: 7. This CDR3 is 14 amino acids long. CDR3 region: CASSGAGRGNEQFF. The CDR3 nucleotides are TGTGCCAGCAGCGGGGCCGGGAGGGGCAATGAGCAGTTCTTC.

The V gene is TRBV20-1, the J gene TRBJ1-5; the D is unclear. Per germline, CDR1 DFQATT and CDR2 SNEGSKA (reference sequence). This CDR3 has 15 residues. V dropped 3 bases and J dropped 5 bases, with 17 bases sitting between them. The CDR3 here is CSASRGLGSDQPQHF. The CDR3 DNA follows: TGCAGTGCTAGCCGAGGTCTGGGGAGCGATCAGCCCCAGCATTTT.

The sample holds a few counts of this clonotype. The rearrangement joins TRBV5-4 to TRBJ2-2; possible D gene TRBD1, 6 bases. Trimming left V 1 base short and J 7 bases short, with 11 bases between. This CDR3 has 14 residues. The germline gives CDR1 SGHNT, CDR2 YYREEE (reference sequence). CDR3: CASSLNRVDGELFF. The DNA of the CDR3 is TGTGCCAGCAGCTTGAACAGGGTGGACGGGGAGCTGTTTTTT. The complete variable domain, with remaining parts taken from reference TRBV5-4 and TRBJ2-2, reads ETGVTQSPTHLIKTRGQQVTLRCSSQSGHNTVSWYQQALGQGPQFIFQYYREEENGRGNFPPRFSGLQFPNYSSELNVNALELDDSALYLCASSLNRVDGELFFGEGSRLTVL.

In its sample, this clonotype was seen many times. J is TRBJ2-7 and V is TRBV5-1; TRBD1 aligns across 7 bases. Germline V lookup: CDR1 SGHRS, CDR2 YFSETQ. The CDR3 consists of 15 residues. Trimming took 0 bases from V and 3 from J; bases not matched to a gene: 6. The CDR3 loop is CASSLAGTVGYEQYF. Written as DNA, the CDR3 is TGCGCCAGCAGCTTGGCCGGGACAGTGGGCTACGAGCAGTACTTC.

This rearrangement joins TRBV10-3 to TRBJ1-2; D perhaps matches TRBD1 (5 bases). CDR3 length: 12 residues. Germline V CDR1 and CDR2: ENHRY, SYGVKD. The V gene lost 4 bases and the J gene lost 5 bases, with 8 bases spanning the gap. In DNA form, the CDR3 reads TGTGCCATCAGTGGAGACAGTTATGGCTACACCTTC. The encoded protein is CAISGDSYGYTF.

The V call is TRBV12-3 or TRBV12-4, the J call TRBJ1-5; no clear D. V was pared by 3 bases and J by 11 bases, with 14 bases between. The CDR3 is 13 residues long. The DNA of the CDR3 is TGTGCCAGCAGTTTTGGGCAATTTGAAGCCCAGCATTTT. Encoded protein: CASSFGQFEAQHF.

This clonotype has only a few counts. The chain joins TRBV5-5 to TRBJ1-4; D is unresolved. This CDR3 comprises 13 residues. Germline CDR1 SGHKS, CDR2 YYEKEE (reference sequence). Trimming shortened V by 4 bases and J by 6 bases, and 10 bases separated the two germline ends. CDR3 protein: CASSLIFDEKLFF. The CDR3 DNA reads TGTGCCAGCAGCCTTATATTTGATGAAAAACTGTTTTTT.

The V and J genes are TRBV29-1 and TRBJ2-7; no clear D gene. This CDR3 is 13 amino acids long. The germline V and J ends were trimmed by 1 base and 1 base, with 8 bases remaining between them. CDR1 and CDR2 (germline): SQVTM, ANQGSEA. This CDR3 is CSVEGSPSYEQYF. The CDR3 DNA sequence: TGCAGCGTTGAAGGCAGTCCTTCCTACGAGCAGTACTTC.

In its sample, this clonotype was seen a few times. The chain employs TRBV10-1 and TRBJ2-1; 9 positions agree with TRBD2. The germline gives CDR1 WNHNN, CDR2 SYGVQD (reference sequence). The CDR3 has 15 residues. The junction had 7 bases not matched to a gene; V was cut back by 0 bases and J by 10 bases. Written as DNA, the CDR3 is TGCGCCAGCAGTGAGTCTGGCGGGGGGGCTAAAGAGCAGTTCTTC. Its protein is CASSESGGGAKEQFF.

A few counts support this clonotype. The chain employs TRBV12-3 or TRBV12-4 and TRBJ2-1, with unresolved D. The CDR3 spans 15 residues. V was clipped by 7 bases and J by 0 bases, with 13 bases between them. The DNA of the CDR3 is TGTGCCAGCACCTCAGACCGTACCTCCTACAATGAGCAGTTCTTC. Amino acids: CASTSDRTSYNEQFF.

In its sample, this clonotype was seen many times. V is TRBV7-2 and J is TRBJ2-3, with 8 bases fitting TRBD2. CDR3 length: 15 amino acids. Trimming took 8 bases from V and 0 from J; bases not matched to a gene: 7. The V gene's germline CDR1 is SGHTA and CDR2 FQGNSA. CDR3 nucleotides: TGTGCCAGCCGAGCGGGAGCTGTGAGCACAGATACGCAGTATTTT. It is translated as CASRAGAVSTDTQYF.

The V gene is TRBV4-3, the J gene TRBJ2-1; TRBD2 is a possible D gene (6 bases). Per germline, CDR1 LGHNA and CDR2 YSLEER. Deletions cut 8 bases from V and 1 base from J, with 12 bases between. This CDR3 contains 14 residues. The chain's CDR3 is CASASGRSYNEQFF. The CDR3 nucleotides are TGCGCCAGCGCCAGTGGGAGGTCCTACAATGAGCAGTTCTTC.

The DNA of the CDR3 is TGTGCCAGCAGATGGGACAGGGGGCCAAACAATGAGCAGTTCTTC. Protein sequence: CASRWDRGPNNEQFF. The rearrangement links TRBV7-9 to TRBJ2-1; the match to TRBD1 covers 12 bases. CDR1 is SEHNR and CDR2 is FQNEAQ in the germline V gene (reference sequence). Unmatched junction bases numbered 5, after V lost 6 bases and J lost 5 bases. The CDR3 consists of 15 residues.